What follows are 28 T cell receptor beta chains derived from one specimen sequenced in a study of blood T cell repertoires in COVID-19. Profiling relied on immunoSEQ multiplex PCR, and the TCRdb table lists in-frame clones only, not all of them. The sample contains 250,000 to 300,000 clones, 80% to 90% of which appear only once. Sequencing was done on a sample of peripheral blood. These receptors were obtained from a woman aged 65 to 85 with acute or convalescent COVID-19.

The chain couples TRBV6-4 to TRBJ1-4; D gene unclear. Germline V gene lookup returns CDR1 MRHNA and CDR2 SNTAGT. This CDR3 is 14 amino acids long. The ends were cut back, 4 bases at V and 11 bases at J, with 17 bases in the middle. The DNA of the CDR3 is TGTGCCAGCAGTGCCGACTCGTCGGTGCGGAAACTGTTTTTT. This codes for CASSADSSVRKLFF.

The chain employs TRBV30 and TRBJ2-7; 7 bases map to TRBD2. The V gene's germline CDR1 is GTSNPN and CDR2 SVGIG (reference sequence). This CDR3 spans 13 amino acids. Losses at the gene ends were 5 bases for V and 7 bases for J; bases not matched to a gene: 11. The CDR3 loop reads CAWDQSVGGEQYF. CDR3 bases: TGTGCCTGGGATCAATCGGTCGGGGGGGAGCAGTACTTC.

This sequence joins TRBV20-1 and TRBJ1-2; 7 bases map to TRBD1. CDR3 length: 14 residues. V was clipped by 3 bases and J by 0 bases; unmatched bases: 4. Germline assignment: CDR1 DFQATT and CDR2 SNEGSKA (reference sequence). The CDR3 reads CSASQGGTNYGYTF. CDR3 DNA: TGCAGTGCTAGTCAGGGGGGAACTAACTATGGCTACACCTTC.

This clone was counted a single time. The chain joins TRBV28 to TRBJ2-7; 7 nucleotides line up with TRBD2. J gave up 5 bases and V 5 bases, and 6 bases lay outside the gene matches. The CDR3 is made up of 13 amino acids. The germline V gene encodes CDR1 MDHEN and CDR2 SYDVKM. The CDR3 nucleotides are TGTGCCAGCAGTCCAGGGAGGGAAGACGAGCAGTACTTC. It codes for CASSPGREDEQYF.

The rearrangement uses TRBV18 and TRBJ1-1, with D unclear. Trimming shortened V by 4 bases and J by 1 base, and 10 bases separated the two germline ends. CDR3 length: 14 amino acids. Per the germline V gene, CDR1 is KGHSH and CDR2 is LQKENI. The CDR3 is CASSRSGENTEAFF. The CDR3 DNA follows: TGTGCCAGCTCACGATCCGGGGAGAACACTGAAGCTTTCTTT.

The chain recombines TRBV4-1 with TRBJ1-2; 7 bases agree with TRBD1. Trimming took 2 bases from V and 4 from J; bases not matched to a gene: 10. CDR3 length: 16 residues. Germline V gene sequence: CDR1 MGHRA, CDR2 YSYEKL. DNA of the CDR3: TGCGCCAGCAGCCAACAGACGACAGGGTCCCTCTATGGCTACACCTTC. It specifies CASSQQTTGSLYGYTF.

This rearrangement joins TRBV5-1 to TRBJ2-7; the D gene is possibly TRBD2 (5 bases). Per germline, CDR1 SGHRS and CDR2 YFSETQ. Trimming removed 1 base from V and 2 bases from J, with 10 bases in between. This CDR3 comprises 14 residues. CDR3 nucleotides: TGCGCCAGCAGCTTGCAGGACGGGACCTACGAGCAGTACTTC. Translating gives CASSLQDGTYEQYF. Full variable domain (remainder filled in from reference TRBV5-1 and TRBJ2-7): KAGVTQTPRYLIKTRGQQVTLSCSPISGHRSVSWYQQTPGQGLQFLFEYFSETQRNKGNFPGRFSGRQFSNSRSEMNVSTLELGDSALYLCASSLQDGTYEQYFGPGTRLTVT.

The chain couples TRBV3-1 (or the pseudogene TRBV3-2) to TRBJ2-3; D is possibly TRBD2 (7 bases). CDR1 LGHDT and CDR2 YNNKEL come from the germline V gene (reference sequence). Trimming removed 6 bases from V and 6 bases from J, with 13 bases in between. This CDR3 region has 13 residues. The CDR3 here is CASRRGGLDTQYF. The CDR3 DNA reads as TGTGCCAGCAGAAGGGGGGGGCTGGATACGCAGTATTTT.

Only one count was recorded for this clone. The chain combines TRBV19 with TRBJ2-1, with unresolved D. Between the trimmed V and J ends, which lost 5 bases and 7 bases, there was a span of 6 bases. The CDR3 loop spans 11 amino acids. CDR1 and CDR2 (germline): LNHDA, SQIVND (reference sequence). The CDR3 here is CASSARNEQFF. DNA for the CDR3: TGTGCCAGTAGTGCTCGGAATGAGCAGTTCTTC. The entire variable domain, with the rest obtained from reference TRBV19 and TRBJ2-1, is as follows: DGGITQSPKYLFRKEGQNVTLSCEQNLNHDAMYWYRQDPGQGLRLIYYSQIVNDFQKGDIAEGYSVSREKKESFPLTVTSAQKNPTAFYLCASSARNEQFFGPGTRLTVL.

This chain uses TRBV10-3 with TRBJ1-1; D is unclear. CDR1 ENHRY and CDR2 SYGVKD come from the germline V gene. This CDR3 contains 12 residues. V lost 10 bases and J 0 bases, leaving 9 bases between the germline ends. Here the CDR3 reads CASGYLNTEAFF. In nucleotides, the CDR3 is TGTGCCAGCGGTTATTTGAACACTGAAGCTTTCTTT.

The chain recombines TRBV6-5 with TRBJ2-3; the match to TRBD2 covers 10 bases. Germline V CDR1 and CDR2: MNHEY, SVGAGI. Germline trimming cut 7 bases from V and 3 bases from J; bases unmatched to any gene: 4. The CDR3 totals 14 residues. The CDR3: CASTDSGGTDTQYF. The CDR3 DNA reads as TGTGCCAGCACCGATAGCGGGGGGACAGATACGCAGTATTTT.

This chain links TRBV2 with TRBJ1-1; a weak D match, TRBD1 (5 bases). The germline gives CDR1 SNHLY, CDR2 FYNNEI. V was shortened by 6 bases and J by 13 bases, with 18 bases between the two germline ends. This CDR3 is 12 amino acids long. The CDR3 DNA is TGTGCCAGCAGCAGACAGACCCAGAATGGTTTCTTT. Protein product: CASSRQTQNGFF.

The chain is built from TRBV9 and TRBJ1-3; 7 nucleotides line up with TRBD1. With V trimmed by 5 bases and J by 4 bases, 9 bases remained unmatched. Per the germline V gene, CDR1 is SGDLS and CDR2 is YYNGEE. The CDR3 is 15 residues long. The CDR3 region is CASSPRGQLGNTIYF. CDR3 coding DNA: TGTGCCAGCAGTCCTAGGGGACAGCTCGGAAACACCATATATTTT.

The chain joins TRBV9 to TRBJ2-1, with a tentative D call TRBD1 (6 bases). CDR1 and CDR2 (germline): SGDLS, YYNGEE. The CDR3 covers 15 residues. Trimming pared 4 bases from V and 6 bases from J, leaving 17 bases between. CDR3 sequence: CASSPQRNRANEQFF. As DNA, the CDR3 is TGTGCCAGCAGCCCCCAACGCAACAGGGCCAATGAGCAGTTCTTC.

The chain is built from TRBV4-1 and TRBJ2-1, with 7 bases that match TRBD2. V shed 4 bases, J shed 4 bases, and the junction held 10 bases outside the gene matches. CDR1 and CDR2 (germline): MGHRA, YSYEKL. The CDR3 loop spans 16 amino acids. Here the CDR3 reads CASSPLGLAAYNEQFF. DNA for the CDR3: TGCGCCAGCAGCCCCCTCGGGCTAGCGGCTTACAATGAGCAGTTCTTC.

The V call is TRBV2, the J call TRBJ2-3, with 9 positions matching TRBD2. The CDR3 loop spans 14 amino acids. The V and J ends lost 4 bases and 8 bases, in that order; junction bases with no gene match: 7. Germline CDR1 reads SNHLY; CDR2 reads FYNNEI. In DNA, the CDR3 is TGTGCCAGCAGTGGTGGCGGGGGGGCCGGTACGCAGTATTTT. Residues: CASSGGGGAGTQYF. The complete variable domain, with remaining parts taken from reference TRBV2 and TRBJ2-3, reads EPEVTQTPSHQVTQMGQEVILRCVPISNHLYFYWYRQILGQKVEFLVSFYNNEISEKSEIFDDQFSVERPDGSNFTLKIRSTKLEDSAMYFCASSGGGGAGTQYFGPGTRLTVL.

CDR3 sequence reads: CASSTRTGVNSRAFF. The CDR3 DNA follows: TGTGCCAGTAGTACGCGGACAGGGGTTAATAGTCGAGCTTTCTTT. The V gene is TRBV19, the J gene TRBJ1-1; 9 bases align to TRBD1. The CDR3 loop spans 15 amino acids. Unmatched junction bases numbered 13, after V lost 4 bases and J lost 10 bases. Germline values: CDR1 LNHDA, CDR2 SQIVND (reference sequence). Full variable domain (missing parts from reference TRBV19 and TRBJ1-1): DGGITQSPKYLFRKEGQNVTLSCEQNLNHDAMYWYRQDPGQGLRLIYYSQIVNDFQKGDIAEGYSVSREKKESFPLTVTSAQKNPTAFYLCASSTRTGVNSRAFFGQGTRLTVV.

CDR3: CASMRGFGYTF. The DNA for the CDR3 is TGTGCCAGCATGAGAGGGTTCGGCTACACCTTC. The rearrangement uses TRBV25-1 and TRBJ1-2, with unresolved D. Trimming pared 7 bases from V and 8 bases from J, leaving 11 bases between. Germline CDR1 and CDR2: MGHDK and SYGVNS. The CDR3 is made up of 11 amino acids.

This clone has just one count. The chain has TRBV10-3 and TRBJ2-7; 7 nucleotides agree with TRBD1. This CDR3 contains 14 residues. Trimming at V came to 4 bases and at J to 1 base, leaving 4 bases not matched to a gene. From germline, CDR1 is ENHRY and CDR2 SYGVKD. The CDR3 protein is CAISGGQRSYEQYF. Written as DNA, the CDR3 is TGTGCCATCAGTGGGGGACAGAGATCCTACGAGCAGTACTTC.

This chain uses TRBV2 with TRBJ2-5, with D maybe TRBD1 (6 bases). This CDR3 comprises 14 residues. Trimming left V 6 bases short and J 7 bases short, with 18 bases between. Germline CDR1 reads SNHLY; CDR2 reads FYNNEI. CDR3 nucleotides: TGTGCCAGCAGCTGGGACACCCAACCAGGGACCCAGTACTTC. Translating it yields CASSWDTQPGTQYF.

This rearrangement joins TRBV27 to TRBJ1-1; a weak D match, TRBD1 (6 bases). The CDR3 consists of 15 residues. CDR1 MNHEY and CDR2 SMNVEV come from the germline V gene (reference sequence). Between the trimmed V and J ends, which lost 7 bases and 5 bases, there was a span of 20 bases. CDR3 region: CASNPKGVRWTEAFF. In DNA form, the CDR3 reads TGTGCCAGCAATCCAAAGGGGGTGAGATGGACTGAAGCTTTCTTT.

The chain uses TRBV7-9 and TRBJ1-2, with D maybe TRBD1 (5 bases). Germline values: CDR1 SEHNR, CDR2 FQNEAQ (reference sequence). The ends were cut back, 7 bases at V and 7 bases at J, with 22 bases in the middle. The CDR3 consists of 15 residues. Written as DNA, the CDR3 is TGTGCCAGCACCCCTTCAACGGGGGGATTGGGTGGCTACACCTTC. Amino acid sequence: CASTPSTGGLGGYTF. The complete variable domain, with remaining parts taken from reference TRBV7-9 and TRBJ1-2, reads DTGVSQNPRHKITKRGQNVTFRCDPISEHNRLYWYRQTLGQGPEFLTYFQNEAQLEKSRLLSDRFSAERPKGSFSTLEIQRTEQGDSAMYLCASTPSTGGLGGYTFGSGTRLTVV.

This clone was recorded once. CDR3 sequence (DNA): TGTGCCAGCTCACCGGGGCCACGGGGGACAGATACGCAGTATTTT. This codes for CASSPGPRGTDTQYF. This chain joins TRBV18 and TRBJ2-3; weak D call: TRBD2 (6 bases). This CDR3 contains 15 residues. V was cut by 3 bases and J by 3 bases, with 13 bases left in between. Germline loops: CDR1 KGHSH, CDR2 LQKENI.

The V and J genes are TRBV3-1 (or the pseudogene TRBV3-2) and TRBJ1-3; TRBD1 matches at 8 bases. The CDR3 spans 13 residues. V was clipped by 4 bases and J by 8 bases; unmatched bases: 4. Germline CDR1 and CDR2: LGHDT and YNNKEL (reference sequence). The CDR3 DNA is TGTGCCAGCAGCCGACAGGGGAGTGACACCATATATTTT. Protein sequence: CASSRQGSDTIYF.

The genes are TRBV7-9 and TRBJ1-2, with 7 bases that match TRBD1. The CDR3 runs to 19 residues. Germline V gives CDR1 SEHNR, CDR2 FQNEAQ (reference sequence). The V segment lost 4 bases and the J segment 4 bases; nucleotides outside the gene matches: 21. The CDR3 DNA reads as TGTGCCAGCAGCTCTCCCGGATTAGAACAGGGACAGTATCGCTATGGCTACACCTTC. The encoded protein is CASSSPGLEQGQYRYGYTF.

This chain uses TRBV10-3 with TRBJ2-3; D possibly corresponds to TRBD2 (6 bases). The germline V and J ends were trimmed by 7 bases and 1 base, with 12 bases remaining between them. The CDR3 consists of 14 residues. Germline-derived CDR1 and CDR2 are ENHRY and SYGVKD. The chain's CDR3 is CAINWGDGTDTQYF. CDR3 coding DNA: TGTGCCATCAACTGGGGGGATGGCACAGATACGCAGTATTTT.

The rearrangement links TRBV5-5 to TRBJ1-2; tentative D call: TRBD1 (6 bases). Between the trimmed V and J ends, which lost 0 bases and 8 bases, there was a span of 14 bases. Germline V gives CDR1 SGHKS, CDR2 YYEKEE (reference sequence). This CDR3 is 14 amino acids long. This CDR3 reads CASSLDRASRGYTF. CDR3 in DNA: TGTGCCAGCAGCTTGGACAGGGCTAGCCGAGGCTACACCTTC.

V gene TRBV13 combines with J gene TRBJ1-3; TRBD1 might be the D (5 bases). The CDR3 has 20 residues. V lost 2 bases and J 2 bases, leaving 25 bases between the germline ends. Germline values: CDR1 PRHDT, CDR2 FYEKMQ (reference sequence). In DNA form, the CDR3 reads TGTGCCAGCAGCTTACGTCGGCAGGGCACCACCCTCTCGACTGGAAACACCATATATTTT. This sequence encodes CASSLRRQGTTLSTGNTIYF.